The 15 T cell receptor beta chains reported below all come from one sample, sequenced in a study of T cell responses to AZD1222 COVID-19 vaccine. Libraries were prepared by immunoSEQ multiplex PCR; TCRdb keeps only in-frame clonotypes and omits some of them. There are around 140,000 clones in the sample; more than 90% occur only once, and about 1.9% lies in the top ten. Sequencing used peripheral blood, obtained 28 days after the second AZD1222 dose. The receptors were gathered from an adult who received the AZD1222 COVID-19 vaccine.

The CDR3 loop is CASRGTATSYEQYF. The DNA for the CDR3 is TGTGCCAGCAGAGGGACAGCCACCTCCTACGAGCAGTACTTC. The J gene is TRBJ2-7, the V gene TRBV5-6; 7 bases are shared with TRBD1. V gave up 5 bases and J gave up 0 bases; unmatched junction bases: 5. The CDR3 contains 14 residues. CDR1 SGHDT and CDR2 YYEEEE come from the germline V gene.

The gene calls are TRBV27 and TRBJ2-3; a weak D match, TRBD2 (5 bases). The CDR3 covers 17 residues. V was shortened by 8 bases and J by 0 bases, with 21 bases between the two germline ends. CDR1 and CDR2 from the germline V gene are MNHEY and SMNVEV (reference sequence). The CDR3 DNA follows: TGTGCCAGCCGTGCATCGGGATTTCATCCTAGCACAGATACGCAGTATTTT. Translation gives CASRASGFHPSTDTQYF.

The chain links TRBV7-3 to TRBJ2-3; 10 bases align to TRBD2. From germline, CDR1 is SGHTA and CDR2 FQGTGA. CDR3 size: 14 residues. With V trimmed by 5 bases and J by 2 bases, 1 base remained unmatched. The CDR3 DNA is TGTGCCAGCAGCGGGACTAGCGACACAGATACGCAGTATTTT. It is translated as CASSGTSDTDTQYF.

This clone was seen a handful of times. V gene TRBV19 combines with J gene TRBJ1-2; 11 bases line up with TRBD1. V lost 4 bases, J lost 4 bases, and 5 bases stayed unmatched. The CDR3 has 15 amino acids. Germline V CDR1 and CDR2: LNHDA, SQIVND (reference sequence). Written as DNA, the CDR3 is TGTGCCAGTAGTACCGGGACAGGGGGGCCCTATGGCTACACCTTC. This codes for CASSTGTGGPYGYTF.

This clone was counted only a few times. The chain links TRBV18 to TRBJ2-3; 14 bases line up with TRBD2. CDR1 is KGHSH and CDR2 is LQKENI in the germline V gene. The ends lost 4 bases at V and 5 bases at J; junction bases unmatched: 5. The CDR3 runs 16 residues. The CDR3: CASSRGLAGDGDTQYF. In DNA form, the CDR3 reads TGTGCCAGCTCACGGGGACTAGCGGGAGATGGAGATACGCAGTATTTT.

The rearrangement links TRBV5-6 to TRBJ2-5; D tentatively reads TRBD1 or TRBD2 (5 bases each). The V gene lost 4 bases and the J gene lost 5 bases, with 12 bases spanning the gap. The CDR3 sequence is 13 residues long. The germline gives CDR1 SGHDT, CDR2 YYEEEE. CDR3 residues: CASSGTWGETQYF. CDR3 sequence (DNA): TGTGCCAGCAGCGGCACTTGGGGGGAGACCCAGTACTTC. The full variable domain, with the rest looked up from reference TRBV5-6 and TRBJ2-5, is DAGVTQSPTHLIKTRGQQVTLRCSPKSGHDTVSWYQQALGQGPQFIFQYYEEEERQRGNFPDRFSGHQFPNYSSELNVNALLLGDSALYLCASSGTWGETQYFGPGTRLLVL.

The chain joins TRBV12-3 or TRBV12-4 to TRBJ2-5; D unclear. V was clipped by 4 bases and J by 5 bases, with 11 bases between them. There are 13 residues in the CDR3. The chain's CDR3 is CASSWTTSETQYF. Here the CDR3 DNA reads TGTGCCAGCAGTTGGACCACCTCGGAGACCCAGTACTTC.

V and J are TRBV5-1 and TRBJ1-2, with 9 positions matching TRBD1. Germline V CDR1 and CDR2: SGHRS, YFSETQ. Unmatched junction bases numbered 10, after V lost 5 bases and J lost 5 bases. The CDR3 covers 15 residues. CDR3 loop: CASSPDRGSSYGYTF. The DNA for the CDR3 is TGCGCCAGCAGTCCCGACAGGGGGTCGTCATATGGCTACACCTTC.

The gene calls are TRBV7-2 and TRBJ2-7; 7 bases agree with TRBD1. The V segment lost 5 bases and the J segment 1 base; nucleotides outside the gene matches: 8. Germline V lookup: CDR1 SGHTA, CDR2 FQGNSA. CDR3 length: 15 amino acids. In DNA, the CDR3 is TGTGCCAGCAGCCAGGGACAGCTGTCATCCTACGAGCAGTACGTC. Its protein product is CASSQGQLSSYEQYV.

The V call is TRBV5-1, the J call TRBJ1-1; maybe TRBD1 (6 bases). Germline V gives CDR1 SGHRS, CDR2 YFSETQ. CDR3 length equals 13 residues. Trimming pared 9 bases from V and 4 bases from J, leaving 16 bases between. The CDR3 reads CATKGGEGTEAFF. DNA of the CDR3: TGCGCCACCAAAGGGGGTGAGGGCACTGAAGCTTTCTTT.

The chain couples TRBV5-4 to TRBJ2-3; no reliable D call. From germline, CDR1 is SGHNT and CDR2 YYREEE (reference sequence). Trimming left V 0 bases short and J 4 bases short, with 6 bases between. This CDR3 spans 13 amino acids. CDR3 coding DNA: TGTGCCAGCAGCTTGGCCGGAGCAGATACGCAGTATTTT. It specifies CASSLAGADTQYF. Variable domain in full (rest from reference TRBV5-4 and TRBJ2-3): ETGVTQSPTHLIKTRGQQVTLRCSSQSGHNTVSWYQQALGQGPQFIFQYYREEENGRGNFPPRFSGLQFPNYSSELNVNALELDDSALYLCASSLAGADTQYFGPGTRLTVL.

V gene TRBV10-3 combines with J gene TRBJ1-1; unclear D gene. Trimming pared 6 bases from V and 6 bases from J, leaving 14 bases between. CDR1 ENHRY and CDR2 SYGVKD come from the germline V gene. The CDR3 runs 13 residues. CDR3 amino acids: CAISPRSEAEAFF. The CDR3, as DNA: TGTGCCATCAGCCCGAGGTCGGAGGCTGAAGCTTTCTTT.

J is TRBJ1-2 and V is TRBV24-1; TRBD1 might be the D (5 bases). CDR3 length equals 13 residues. The germline CDR1 and CDR2 sequences are KGHDR and SFDVKD. The V gene lost 9 bases and the J gene lost 5 bases, with 15 bases spanning the gap. For the CDR3, the DNA is TGTGCCACCTCCCTCGGGGCTGGTTATGGCTACACCTTC. It codes for CATSLGAGYGYTF.

In nucleotides, the CDR3 is TGTGCCAGCTCACCTACCGCCGGAGAGACCCAGTACTTC. Residues: CASSPTAGETQYF. V and J are TRBV18 and TRBJ2-5; D unresolved. V lost 3 bases to trimming and J lost 4 bases, with 9 bases between them. CDR1 KGHSH and CDR2 LQKENI come from the germline V gene. This CDR3 comprises 13 residues.

This clone was found a few times. The genes are TRBV6-4 and TRBJ2-3; 8 bases map to TRBD1. With 5 bases clipped from V and 4 bases from J, the junction kept 8 bases outside the gene matches. Looked up from germline, CDR1 is MRHNA and CDR2 is SNTAGT. The CDR3 length is 15 residues. The CDR3 spells CASSPSDREADTQYF. CDR3 DNA sequence: TGTGCCAGCAGTCCCTCGGACAGGGAGGCAGATACGCAGTATTTT.